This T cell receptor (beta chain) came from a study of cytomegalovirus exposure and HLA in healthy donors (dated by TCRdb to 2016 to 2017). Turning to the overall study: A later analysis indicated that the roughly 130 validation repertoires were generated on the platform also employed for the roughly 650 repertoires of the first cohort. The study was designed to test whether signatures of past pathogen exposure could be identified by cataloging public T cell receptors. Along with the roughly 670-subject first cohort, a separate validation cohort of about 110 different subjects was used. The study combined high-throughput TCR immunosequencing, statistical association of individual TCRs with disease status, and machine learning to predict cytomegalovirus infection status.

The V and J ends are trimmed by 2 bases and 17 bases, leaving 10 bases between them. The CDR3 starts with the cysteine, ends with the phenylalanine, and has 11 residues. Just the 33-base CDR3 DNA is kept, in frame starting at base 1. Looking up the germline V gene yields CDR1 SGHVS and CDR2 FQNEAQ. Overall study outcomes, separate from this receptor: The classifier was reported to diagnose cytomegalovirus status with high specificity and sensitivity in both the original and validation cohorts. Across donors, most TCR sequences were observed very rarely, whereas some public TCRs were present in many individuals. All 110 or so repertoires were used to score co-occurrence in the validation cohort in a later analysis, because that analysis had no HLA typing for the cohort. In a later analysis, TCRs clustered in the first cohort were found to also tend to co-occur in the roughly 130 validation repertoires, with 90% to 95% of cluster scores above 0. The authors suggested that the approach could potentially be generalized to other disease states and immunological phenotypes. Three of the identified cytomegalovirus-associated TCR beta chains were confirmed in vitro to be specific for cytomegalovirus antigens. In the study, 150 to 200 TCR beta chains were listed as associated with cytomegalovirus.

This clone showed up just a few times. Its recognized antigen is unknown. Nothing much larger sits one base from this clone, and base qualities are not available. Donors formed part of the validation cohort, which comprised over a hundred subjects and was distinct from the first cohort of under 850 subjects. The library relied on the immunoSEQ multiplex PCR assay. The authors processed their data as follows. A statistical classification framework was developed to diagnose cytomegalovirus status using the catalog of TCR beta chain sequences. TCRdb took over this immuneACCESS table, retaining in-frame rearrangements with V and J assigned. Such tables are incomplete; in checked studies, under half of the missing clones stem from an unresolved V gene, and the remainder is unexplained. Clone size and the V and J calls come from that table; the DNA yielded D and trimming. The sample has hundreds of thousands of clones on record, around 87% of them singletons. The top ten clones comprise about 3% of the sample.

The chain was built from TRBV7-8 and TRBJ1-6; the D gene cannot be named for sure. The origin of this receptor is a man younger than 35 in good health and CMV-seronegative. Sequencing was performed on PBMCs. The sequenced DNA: TGTGCCAGCAGCTTAAGCTTTATGGTCCACTTT. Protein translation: CASSLSFMVHF.